One and the same sample provided the 25 T cell receptor beta chains below, sequenced in a study of Graves' ophthalmopathy and Graves' hyperthyroidism. Amplifying from RNA transcripts, the study obtained TCR beta CDR3 regions. The library came from an HTBI-primed first-round RT-PCR and a second-round multiplex PCR. One entry per CDR3 protein results from TCRdb running MiXCR on the multiplex PCR reads. This table holds around 1,000,000 distinct CDR3 sequences, approximately 35% found once. Sequencing was done on a sample of peripheral blood or thyroid tissue (not recorded which). The origin of the receptors is an adult man with Graves' hyperthyroidism.

As for this clonotype: Given a much more abundant clone one base away, this may be a read error. The genes are TRBV10-2 and TRBJ2-7, with 7 bases identical to TRBD1. Germline values: CDR1 WSHSY, CDR2 SAAADI. This CDR3 has 14 residues. The V segment lost 3 bases and the J segment 3 bases; nucleotides outside the gene matches: 5. CDR3 sequence reads: CASSEQGSLYEQYF. The DNA for the CDR3 is TGCGCCAGCAGTGAACAGGGGTCCCTCTACGAGCAGTACTTC.

The chain couples TRBV10-3 to TRBJ1-3, with 8 bases aligning to TRBD1. This CDR3 contains 15 residues. V lost 10 bases to trimming and J lost 1 base; unmatched junction nucleotides: 9. CDR1 and CDR2 from the germline V gene are ENHRY and SYGVKD. CDR3 protein: CASRENRGSGNTIYF. CDR3 DNA: TGTGCCAGCCGTGAAAACAGGGGGTCTGGAAACACCATATATTTT.

In its sample, this clonotype was seen many times. In DNA, the CDR3 is TGCAGCACCCTCCGGGACAGAAATAATTCACCCCTCCACTTT. Translating it yields CSTLRDRNNSPLHF. The chain has TRBV29-1 and TRBJ1-6; 7 positions agree with TRBD1. Losses at the gene ends were 8 bases for V and 5 bases for J; bases not matched to a gene: 9. Germline CDR1 SQVTM, CDR2 ANQGSEA. This CDR3 is built from 14 residues. The whole variable domain, filled in from reference TRBV29-1 and TRBJ1-6, reads SAVISQKPSRDICQRGTSLTIQCQVDSQVTMMFWYRQQPGQSLTLIATANQGSEATYESGFVIDKFPISRPNLTFSTLTVSNMSPEDSSIYLCSTLRDRNNSPLHFGNGTRLTVT.

This clonotype appeared many times. The rearrangement links TRBV12-3 or TRBV12-4 to TRBJ1-2; D is perhaps TRBD1 (6 bases). This CDR3 spans 15 amino acids. With 6 bases removed from V and 4 bases from J, the gap between germline ends came to 18 bases. For the CDR3, the DNA is TGTGCCAGCAGAGCGACAGGAGCATTTAGCTATGGCTACACCTTC. It encodes CASRATGAFSYGYTF.

The DNA of the CDR3 is TGCAGCGTTGAAGATCGGGGACAGACCATGAACACTGAAGCTTTCTTT. This gives the protein CSVEDRGQTMNTEAFF. The chain is built from TRBV29-1 and TRBJ1-1; 7 positions agree with TRBD1. Unmatched junction bases numbered 7, after V lost 0 bases and J lost 0 bases. Looked up from germline, CDR1 is SQVTM and CDR2 is ANQGSEA. This CDR3 is 16 amino acids long.

The chain joins TRBV10-3 to TRBJ2-5, with D perhaps TRBD1 or TRBD2 (5 bases each). Trimming removed 10 bases at V and 5 bases at J, with 14 bases between. Looked up from germline, CDR1 is ENHRY and CDR2 is SYGVKD. The CDR3 totals 12 residues. The CDR3 protein is CASRLGTETQYF. CDR3 DNA sequence: TGTGCCAGCAGGCTCGGGACGGAGACCCAGTACTTC.

This clonotype was counted many times. The chain carries TRBV7-8 and TRBJ1-4; 7 nucleotides align to TRBD1. The CDR3 contains 15 residues. Germline CDR1 reads SGHVS; CDR2 reads FQNEAQ. The ends lost 5 bases at V and 5 bases at J; junction bases unmatched: 8. The CDR3 spells CASSLRDRANEKLFF. The CDR3, as DNA: TGTGCCAGCAGCCTCCGGGACAGAGCGAATGAAAAACTGTTTTTT.

In regard to this clonotype: Since no conserved phenylalanine or tryptophan closes the CDR3, a read error is the likely cause. The DNA is omitted, as the CDR3 cannot be located on it reliably, and the CDR3 follows TCRdb's listing. The chain is built from TRBV7-2 and TRBJ1-1. Germline loops: CDR1 SGHTA, CDR2 FQGNSA. The CDR3 is 9 residues long, ends included. Here the CDR3 reads CASSPRTSG.

This clonotype has at least ten counts. The rearrangement joins TRBV7-6 to TRBJ2-5; D possibly uses TRBD1 or TRBD2 (5 bases each). This CDR3 comprises 16 residues. Trimming took 2 bases from V and 5 from J, leaving 18 bases between them. Per germline, CDR1 SGHVS and CDR2 FNYEAQ. CDR3 DNA sequence: TGTGCCAGCAGCTTACTTGCGGGCGCGTGGGGGGAGACCCAGTACTTC. This translates into CASSLLAGAWGETQYF.

The chain recombines TRBV28 with TRBJ2-7; tentative D call: TRBD1 (6 bases). This CDR3 contains 14 residues. Germline lookup yields CDR1 MDHEN and CDR2 SYDVKM. V was pared by 8 bases and J by 4 bases, with 18 bases between. The CDR3 DNA reads TGTGCCAGCTTTCCGGGACACCAGATTTACGAGCAGTACTTC. Its protein is CASFPGHQIYEQYF.

This clonotype was seen ten or more times. CDR3 region: CASKRDTYGYTF. The CDR3 nucleotides read TGTGCCAGCAAACGGGACACTTATGGCTACACCTTC. J is TRBJ1-2 and V is TRBV2; a possible D gene is TRBD1 (6 bases). This CDR3 contains 12 residues. Deletions cut 7 bases from V and 5 bases from J, with 11 bases between. Germline CDR1 SNHLY, CDR2 FYNNEI.

The V and J genes are TRBV12-3 or TRBV12-4 and TRBJ1-2, with a weak D call TRBD1 (6 bases). The V end lost 6 bases, the J end lost 5 bases, and 16 bases lay between the germline ends. This CDR3 has 14 residues. CDR3 bases: TGTGCCAGCAGCACTGGGTCGACAGGTTATGGCTACACCTTC. This sequence encodes CASSTGSTGYGYTF.

CDR3 sequence: CSVFVGEQYF. The DNA of the CDR3 is TGCAGCGTTTTTGTGGGCGAGCAGTACTTC. The chain uses TRBV29-1 and TRBJ2-7, with D unclear. CDR1 SQVTM and CDR2 ANQGSEA come from the germline V gene. The length of the CDR3 is 10 residues. Trimming shortened V by 5 bases and J by 6 bases, and 8 bases separated the two germline ends.

A word on this clonotype: No conserved phenylalanine or tryptophan ends this CDR3, so it is likely a read error. Because the CDR3's place on the DNA is in doubt, the DNA is left out and the CDR3 is given as listed by TCRdb. This chain joins TRBV11-2 and TRBJ2-5; TRBD2, the D gene given by the table, was not confirmed from the DNA. The CDR3 extends over 9 residues, inclusive of both ends. The V gene's germline CDR1 is SGHAT and CDR2 FQNNGV. This chain's CDR3 is CASSPKRTS.

This clonotype was found many times. The chain couples TRBV29-1 to TRBJ2-2; D is possibly TRBD1 (5 bases). Deletions cut 4 bases from V and 0 bases from J, with 6 bases between. This CDR3 region has 13 residues. Germline V gene data show CDR1 as SQVTM and CDR2 as ANQGSEA. In DNA, the CDR3 is TGCAGCGTTGTGGGGCCGAACACCGGGGAGCTGTTTTTT. Protein product: CSVVGPNTGELFF.

This chain connects TRBV20-1 to TRBJ1-3; D unclear. Germline CDR1 and CDR2: DFQATT and SNEGSKA (reference sequence). V lost 3 bases and J lost 7, with 7 bases in between. The CDR3 length is 11 residues. The CDR3 here is CSARTMNTIYF. CDR3 bases: TGCAGTGCTAGGACTATGAACACCATATATTTT.

The chain has TRBV12-3 or TRBV12-4 and TRBJ2-5, with a tentative D call TRBD1 (6 bases). The CDR3 loop spans 15 amino acids. The V gene lost 4 bases and the J gene lost 5 bases, with 17 bases spanning the gap. CDR3 loop: CASSSGRGARETQYF. The CDR3 DNA reads TGTGCCAGCAGTTCAGGCAGGGGCGCCCGGGAGACCCAGTACTTC.

This chain connects TRBV29-1 to TRBJ1-4, with 8 nucleotides matching TRBD1. Germline assignment: CDR1 SQVTM and CDR2 ANQGSEA. Germline trimming cut 6 bases from V and 3 bases from J; bases unmatched to any gene: 9. The CDR3 has 15 residues. The chain's CDR3 is CSVDLGQGPNEKLFF. The CDR3 DNA is TGCAGCGTGGATCTTGGACAGGGACCTAATGAAAAACTGTTTTTT.

This clonotype was seen just once. This may be a read error, as it is one base from a much larger clone. The V gene is TRBV20-1, the J gene TRBJ1-2, with no clear D. V was cut by 3 bases and J by 4 bases, with 9 bases left in between. This CDR3 has 12 residues. CDR1 and CDR2 from the germline V gene are DFQATT and SNEGSKA (reference sequence). CDR3 DNA sequence: TGCAGTGCTAGTACCAGACGCTATGGCTACACCTTC. Protein sequence: CSASTRRYGYTF.

The chain employs TRBV2 and TRBJ2-7; 8 bases line up with TRBD2. The germline V gene encodes CDR1 SNHLY and CDR2 FYNNEI. The V gene end was trimmed by 7 bases and the J gene end by 8 bases; junction bases not matched to a gene: 19. The CDR3 extends over 16 amino acids. The CDR3 loop reads CASTPAGGGSLRKQYF. CDR3 bases: TGTGCCAGCACTCCCGCGGGGGGTGGATCCTTACGCAAGCAGTACTTC.

The chain employs TRBV7-9 and TRBJ2-7; the match to TRBD2 covers 9 bases. The junction had 5 bases not matched to a gene; V was cut back by 3 bases and J by 5 bases. The CDR3 covers 14 residues. Germline values: CDR1 SEHNR, CDR2 FQNEAQ (reference sequence). CDR3 sequence reads: CASSFSGTSNEQYF. The DNA of the CDR3 is TGTGCCAGCAGCTTTTCCGGGACTAGCAACGAGCAGTACTTC.

This clonotype appeared a few times. The rearrangement joins TRBV5-4 to TRBJ1-1; D not certain. The CDR3 totals 14 residues. The germline V and J ends were trimmed by 3 bases and 1 base, with 10 bases remaining between them. CDR1 is SGHNT, CDR2 YYREEE, per germline (reference sequence). CDR3 residues: CASSSRSENTEAFF. Written as DNA, the CDR3 is TGTGCCAGCAGCTCCAGGTCAGAGAACACTGAAGCTTTCTTT.

The chain uses TRBV29-1 and TRBJ1-2; 7 positions match TRBD1. Losses at the gene ends were 7 bases for V and 4 bases for J; bases not matched to a gene: 6. Germline CDR1 SQVTM, CDR2 ANQGSEA. The CDR3 has 12 residues. CDR3 residues: CSALQGSYGYTF. The CDR3 DNA reads TGCAGCGCTTTACAGGGGAGCTATGGCTACACCTTC. The complete variable domain, with remaining parts taken from reference TRBV29-1 and TRBJ1-2, reads SAVISQKPSRDICQRGTSLTIQCQVDSQVTMMFWYRQQPGQSLTLIATANQGSEATYESGFVIDKFPISRPNLTFSTLTVSNMSPEDSSIYLCSALQGSYGYTFGSGTRLTVV.

This clonotype was found many times. V usage is TRBV7-2 and J usage is TRBJ1-2, with D tentatively TRBD1 (6 bases). Germline assignment: CDR1 SGHTA and CDR2 FQGNSA. The CDR3 consists of 15 residues. The germline V and J ends were trimmed by 6 bases and 2 bases, with 16 bases remaining between them. CDR3 DNA sequence: TGTGCCAGCAGAAGGGAGGGAGGGGGAAACTATGGCTACACCTTC. This codes for CASRREGGGNYGYTF.

The chain links TRBV10-3 to TRBJ1-2, with 7 bases fitting TRBD1. After removal of 2 bases from V and 9 bases from J, the junction contained 3 bases not matched to a gene. Looked up from germline, CDR1 is ENHRY and CDR2 is SYGVKD. The CDR3 is 12 amino acids. CDR3 sequence reads: CAISEDRVSYTF. For the CDR3, the DNA is TGTGCCATCAGTGAGGACAGGGTTAGCTACACCTTC.